This T cell receptor beta chain was identified in a study of T cells after yellow fever vaccination. CDR3 length equals 16 residues. V was cut by 0 bases and J by 3 bases, with 14 bases left in between. CDR1 is SGHRS and CDR2 is YFSETQ in the germline V gene. This clonotype was found a few times. Its target is not known. Overall study results and limits: Boosting was followed by the reappearance of most primary-vaccination clones (roughly 95% CD4, under 90% CD8).

TCRdb called the 5' RACE reads again in MiXCR, with one record for every CDR3 protein. Of around 310,000 distinct CDR3 sequences in the sample, approximately 4% were seen once. This sequence joins TRBV5-1 and TRBJ2-3, with D perhaps being TRBD1 or TRBD2 (6 bases each). The source material was PBMCs, sampled 5 days after the yellow fever booster vaccination. The receptor was isolated from a man aged 18 to 29 who received the YFV17D yellow fever vaccine. DNA of the CDR3: TGCGCCAGCAGCTTGGTTCCGGGGGCGCGGACAGATACGCAGTATTTT. This sequence encodes CASSLVPGARTDTQYF.